This paragraph covers one TCR beta chain sequence. The sample is drawn from a study of blood T cells in healthy people across ages. For the second PCR, which ran for about 7 to 12 cycles, a sample-barcoded 5' primer and a J-beta primer mix were used. Using its own MiXCR run on the 5' RACE reads, TCRdb lists one record per CDR3 protein. Of approximately 1,700,000 distinct CDR3 sequences listed, around 40% are singletons. Germline lookup yields CDR1 MGHRA and CDR2 YSYEKL. The CDR3 has 16 residues. V was clipped by 3 bases and J by 4 bases, with 16 bases between them. The sequence was obtained from a human donor in good health. The sample consisted of blood. This chain connects TRBV4-1 to TRBJ2-1, with D perhaps matching TRBD1 or TRBD2 (6 bases each). CDR3 in amino acids: CASSQSGGQGYNEQFF. The CDR3 nucleotides are TGCGCCAGCAGCCAGTCCGGGGGCCAGGGTTACAATGAGCAGTTCTTC.